The 31 T cell receptor beta chains below were found in one sample sequenced in a study of T cells in localized non-small cell lung cancer. Sequencing was performed with immunoSEQ multiplex PCR; in TCRdb, only in-frame clones are kept and a portion is missing. The top ten hold about 30% of the sample, which has over a thousand clones, about 20% seen once. The sequenced sample was normal lung tissue next to the tumor, obtained before any cancer treatment. These receptors were obtained from a male donor older than 55 with stage III lung adenocarcinoma.

The CDR3 DNA is TGTGCCAGCAGCCCGAGGACAGGGGACAATTCACCCCTCCACTTT. Residues: CASSPRTGDNSPLHF. The J gene is TRBJ1-6, the V gene TRBV9; 9 bases line up with TRBD1. The germline CDR1 and CDR2 sequences are SGDLS and YYNGEE. CDR3 size: 15 residues. J gave up 7 bases and V 4 bases, and 6 bases lay outside the gene matches.

This clone is classed as large (0.1 to 1%). The genes are TRBV12-5 and TRBJ2-1, with D perhaps TRBD2 (5 bases). The CDR3 extends over 14 amino acids. V lost 1 base, J lost 3 bases, and 7 bases lay in between. The germline V gene has CDR1 LGHNT and CDR2 FRNRAP. This chain's CDR3 is CASGLGAVYNEQFF. In nucleotides, the CDR3 is TGTGCTAGTGGTTTGGGAGCGGTCTACAATGAGCAGTTCTTC.

By sample share, this clone is large. This chain uses TRBV11-3 with TRBJ1-2; D not resolved. Trimming stripped 4 bases from V and 2 bases from J, with 14 bases between. The CDR3 consists of 15 residues. Germline CDR1 reads SGHNT; CDR2 reads YENEEA. CDR3 protein: CASSSRSGGNYGYTF. CDR3 nucleotide sequence: TGTGCCAGCAGCTCCAGGTCGGGCGGGAACTATGGCTACACCTTC.

In its sample, this clone was seen once. CDR3 bases: TGTGCCAGTCATAGGGTCCCGGGTGACACCGGGGAGCTGTTTTTT. Its translation: CASHRVPGDTGELFF. The V call is TRBV19, the J call TRBJ2-2; D is unresolved. The germline V gene has CDR1 LNHDA and CDR2 SQIVND (reference sequence). The V gene lost 8 bases and the J gene lost 3 bases, with 16 bases spanning the gap. This CDR3 region has 15 residues.

V usage is TRBV5-1 and J usage is TRBJ1-4; D is perhaps TRBD1 (5 bases). Trimming stripped 0 bases from V and 1 base from J, with 7 bases between. CDR1 is SGHRS and CDR2 is YFSETQ in the germline V gene. This CDR3 is 15 amino acids long. The CDR3 region has the DNA TGCGCCAGCAGCTTGGAGCAGGGAACTAATGAAAAACTGTTTTTT. Translating gives CASSLEQGTNEKLFF. Full variable domain (rest looked up from reference TRBV5-1 and TRBJ1-4): KAGVTQTPRYLIKTRGQQVTLSCSPISGHRSVSWYQQTPGQGLQFLFEYFSETQRNKGNFPGRFSGRQFSNSRSEMNVSTLELGDSALYLCASSLEQGTNEKLFFGSGTQLSVL.

The rearrangement uses TRBV30 and TRBJ1-2; D is perhaps TRBD1 (5 bases). This CDR3 is built from 15 residues. Trimming stripped 3 bases from V and 3 bases from J, with 17 bases between. In germline, CDR1 is GTSNPN, CDR2 SVGIG (reference sequence). CDR3 DNA: TGTGCCTGGAGAGACAAGGGGTGGTTTTACTATGGCTACACCTTC. It yields the protein CAWRDKGWFYYGYTF.

The chain combines TRBV11-3 with TRBJ2-1, with 13 nucleotides matching TRBD2. CDR3 length: 16 amino acids. The germline CDR1 and CDR2 sequences are SGHNT and YENEEA. Losses at the gene ends were 6 bases for V and 6 bases for J; bases not matched to a gene: 8. DNA for the CDR3: TGTGCCAGCAGACCGGGACTAGCGGGGTTAGTCAATGAGCAGTTCTTC. Its protein product is CASRPGLAGLVNEQFF. Full variable domain (remainder filled in from reference TRBV11-3 and TRBJ2-1): EAGVVQSPRYKIIEKKQPVAFWCNPISGHNTLYWYLQNLGQGPELLIRYENEEAVDDSQLPKDRFSAERLKGVDSTLKIQPAELGDSAVYLCASRPGLAGLVNEQFFGPGTRLTVL.

CDR3 DNA: TGTGCCAGCTCACCTGAATGGGGACCCAGGGAAAGCACAGATACGCAGTATTTT. It codes for CASSPEWGPRESTDTQYF. This chain connects TRBV18 to TRBJ2-3; D may match TRBD1 or TRBD2 (5 bases each). CDR1 KGHSH and CDR2 LQKENI come from the germline V gene. Trimming pared 3 bases from V and 0 bases from J, leaving 19 bases between. CDR3 size: 18 residues.

The rearrangement joins TRBV9 to TRBJ2-6; 8 bases are shared with TRBD1. This CDR3 contains 18 residues. The germline V gene encodes CDR1 SGDLS and CDR2 YYNGEE. V lost 4 bases, J lost 0 bases, and 9 bases stayed unmatched. The CDR3 loop reads CASSPLTGANSGANVLTF. The DNA for the CDR3 is TGTGCCAGCAGCCCCCTGACAGGGGCGAACTCTGGGGCCAACGTCCTGACTTTC.

This clone qualifies as large (0.1 to 1%). The rearrangement joins TRBV11-3 to TRBJ2-1; 7 positions match TRBD1. V was clipped by 6 bases and J by 8 bases; unmatched bases: 10. Per germline, CDR1 SGHNT and CDR2 YENEEA. CDR3 length: 14 amino acids. The CDR3 sequence: CASRSGQPGDEQFF. CDR3 nucleotides: TGTGCCAGCAGATCGGGACAGCCGGGCGATGAGCAGTTCTTC. Full variable domain (rest looked up from reference TRBV11-3 and TRBJ2-1): EAGVVQSPRYKIIEKKQPVAFWCNPISGHNTLYWYLQNLGQGPELLIRYENEEAVDDSQLPKDRFSAERLKGVDSTLKIQPAELGDSAVYLCASRSGQPGDEQFFGPGTRLTVL.

J is TRBJ1-2 and V is TRBV5-1; 7 bases map to TRBD1. V shed 5 bases and J 0 bases; nucleotides not matched to a gene: 4. The CDR3 has 14 residues. Per the germline V gene, CDR1 is SGHRS and CDR2 is YFSETQ. The CDR3 DNA is TGCGCCAGCAGAGGGACAGAAACTAACTATGGCTACACCTTC. Translation: CASRGTETNYGYTF.

In this sample, this clone turned up a few times. The J gene is TRBJ1-5, the V gene TRBV6-8; D may be TRBD1 (6 bases). Per the germline V gene, CDR1 is MNHGY and CDR2 is SAAAGT. V was cut by 6 bases and J by 0 bases, with 12 bases left in between. The CDR3 length is 15 residues. As DNA, the CDR3 is TGTGCCAGCAGGGACAGCATTTATAGCAATCAGCCCCAGCATTTT. It translates to CASRDSIYSNQPQHF.

V usage is TRBV5-1 and J usage is TRBJ1-1; D possibly corresponds to TRBD1 (6 bases). Germline V gives CDR1 SGHRS, CDR2 YFSETQ. The CDR3 totals 14 residues. V was clipped by 2 bases and J by 1 base, with 9 bases between them. The CDR3 sequence: CASSFLQGNTEAFF. For the CDR3, the DNA is TGCGCCAGCAGCTTCCTACAGGGGAACACTGAAGCTTTCTTT.

The CDR3 sequence: CASSITPARSRGPRPMNTEAFF. CDR3 coding DNA: TGTGCCAGTAGTATAACCCCCGCCAGGTCTAGAGGACCGCGGCCCATGAACACTGAAGCTTTCTTT. The chain couples TRBV19 to TRBJ1-1; D not resolved. The ends were cut back, 2 bases at V and 0 bases at J, with 31 bases in the middle. This CDR3 has 22 residues. Germline loops: CDR1 LNHDA, CDR2 SQIVND (reference sequence).

This clone occurred a few times. This chain joins TRBV6-8 and TRBJ1-6, with 9 nucleotides matching TRBD1. CDR1 is MNHGY and CDR2 is SAAAGT in the germline V gene. After removal of 1 base from V and 7 bases from J, the junction contained 5 bases not matched to a gene. The length of the CDR3 is 16 residues. DNA for the CDR3: TGTGCCAGCAGTTACTTGAGGACAGGGGACAATTCACCCCTCCACTTT. As protein: CASSYLRTGDNSPLHF.

In this sample, this clone is medium-sized. V is TRBV11-3 and J is TRBJ1-3, with D perhaps matching TRBD1 (5 bases). The CDR3 is made up of 14 amino acids. V gave up 4 bases and J gave up 3 bases, with 10 bases separating them. Per germline, CDR1 SGHNT and CDR2 YENEEA. CDR3 residues: CASSSWDVGNTIYF. CDR3 coding DNA: TGTGCCAGCAGCTCTTGGGACGTTGGAAACACCATATATTTT. Variable domain in full (rest from reference TRBV11-3 and TRBJ1-3): EAGVVQSPRYKIIEKKQPVAFWCNPISGHNTLYWYLQNLGQGPELLIRYENEEAVDDSQLPKDRFSAERLKGVDSTLKIQPAELGDSAVYLCASSSWDVGNTIYFGEGSWLTVV.

In its sample, this clone is medium-sized. V is TRBV6-8 and J is TRBJ2-1; TRBD1 agrees at 7 bases. V trimming: 6 bases; J trimming: 2 bases; junction bases outside the gene matches: 1. This CDR3 has 13 residues. Germline values: CDR1 MNHGY, CDR2 SAAAGT. CDR3 residues: CASRGTAYNEQFF. The CDR3 DNA sequence: TGTGCCAGCAGGGGGACAGCCTACAATGAGCAGTTCTTC.

This clone was counted a few times. This rearrangement joins TRBV9 to TRBJ1-3; tentative D call: TRBD1 (6 bases). The V end lost 5 bases, the J end lost 0 bases, and 12 bases lay between the germline ends. CDR3 length equals 15 residues. CDR1 is SGDLS, CDR2 YYNGEE, per germline. CDR3 in DNA: TGTGCCAGCAGTCCGGACAGTTACTCTGGAAACACCATATATTTT. Its translation is CASSPDSYSGNTIYF.

This clone is large. The chain has TRBV6-8 and TRBJ1-2; D may be TRBD1 (5 bases). CDR1 is MNHGY, CDR2 SAAAGT, per germline. CDR3 size: 14 residues. Trimming removed 6 bases at V and 3 bases at J, with 14 bases between. CDR3 amino acids: CASRTQGTDYGYTF. For the CDR3, the DNA is TGTGCCAGCAGAACTCAGGGTACCGACTATGGCTACACCTTC.

This clone was detected a few times. This rearrangement joins TRBV4-1 to TRBJ2-2; TRBD1 matches 11 bases. Germline lookup yields CDR1 MGHRA and CDR2 YSYEKL. This CDR3 has 17 residues. The J segment lost 7 bases and the V segment lost 0 bases, leaving 7 bases of the junction unmatched. As DNA, the CDR3 is TGCGCCAGCAGCCAAGAGAGCGGACAGGGGGCGGACGGGGAGCTGTTTTTT. It is translated as CASSQESGQGADGELFF.

The chain has TRBV18 and TRBJ1-2; D uncertain. This CDR3 spans 19 amino acids. Per germline, CDR1 KGHSH and CDR2 LQKENI. Trimming removed 2 bases from V and 7 bases from J, with 29 bases in between. In DNA, the CDR3 is TGTGCCAGCTCACCATCTCGAACACAGCTCTCTTTCGAGAGTTCTGGCTACACCTTC. This sequence encodes CASSPSRTQLSFESSGYTF.

The rearrangement uses TRBV11-3 and TRBJ2-3; 9 bases are a match to TRBD2. J was trimmed by 3 bases and V by 4 bases; bases with no gene match: 8. The length of the CDR3 is 16 residues. Germline CDR1 reads SGHNT; CDR2 reads YENEEA. CDR3 sequence: CASSSSGTSRTDTQYF. The CDR3 nucleotides read TGTGCCAGCAGCTCGTCCGGGACTAGCAGAACAGATACGCAGTATTTT.

This clone turned up a few times. V usage is TRBV25-1 and J usage is TRBJ1-6; TRBD1 might be the D (5 bases). Germline loops: CDR1 MGHDK, CDR2 SYGVNS. CDR3 length: 14 residues. Trimming cost V 5 bases and J 9 bases, with 14 bases left between them. This CDR3 reads CASSRQGMVSPLHF. The CDR3 DNA follows: TGTGCCAGCAGTCGGCAGGGCATGGTTTCACCCCTCCACTTT.

The V gene is TRBV9, the J gene TRBJ2-3; D remains unclear. The CDR3 is 12 amino acids. CDR1 SGDLS and CDR2 YYNGEE come from the germline V gene. The V gene lost 5 bases and the J gene lost 2 bases, with 6 bases spanning the gap. CDR3 loop: CASRAVTDTQYF. In nucleotides, the CDR3 is TGTGCCAGCAGGGCAGTCACAGATACGCAGTATTTT.

This rearrangement joins TRBV30 to TRBJ1-1, with D possibly being TRBD1 (6 bases). CDR1 GTSNPN and CDR2 SVGIG come from the germline V gene (reference sequence). The CDR3 extends over 12 amino acids. V lost 5 bases and J lost 4, with 11 bases in between. Written as DNA, the CDR3 is TGTGCCTGGTCGGGGGCGATCACTGAAGCTTTCTTT. Translating gives CAWSGAITEAFF.

This chain joins TRBV18 and TRBJ2-3, with 10 bases matching TRBD1. CDR1 KGHSH and CDR2 LQKENI come from the germline V gene. Trimming took 5 bases from V and 4 from J; bases not matched to a gene: 9. The CDR3 contains 16 residues. This CDR3 is CASSLRTGGIADTQYF. In DNA form, the CDR3 reads TGTGCCAGCTCATTGCGGACAGGGGGAATCGCAGATACGCAGTATTTT.

The rearrangement uses TRBV4-1 and TRBJ2-3; 11 bases line up with TRBD2. V lost 3 bases and J lost 2; bases outside the gene matches: 7. Germline CDR1 MGHRA, CDR2 YSYEKL. The CDR3 totals 17 residues. Here the CDR3 reads CASSQSSGGYNTDTQYF. CDR3 DNA sequence: TGCGCCAGCAGCCAGTCTAGCGGGGGGTATAACACAGATACGCAGTATTTT.

CDR3 region: CASSGTGGGYTF. The CDR3 DNA is TGTGCCAGCAGTGGGACAGGGGGTGGCTACACCTTC. The rearrangement links TRBV9 to TRBJ1-2; 11 bases map to TRBD1. CDR1 and CDR2 from the germline V gene are SGDLS and YYNGEE. V was pared by 5 bases and J by 7 bases, with 1 base of the junction left unmatched. The CDR3 totals 12 residues.

The chain uses TRBV30 and TRBJ1-3; D uncertain. CDR3 length: 13 amino acids. Looked up from germline, CDR1 is GTSNPN and CDR2 is SVGIG (reference sequence). V was cut by 0 bases and J by 4 bases, with 7 bases left in between. The CDR3 here is CAWSVRGGNTIYF. Written as DNA, the CDR3 is TGTGCCTGGAGTGTACGAGGGGGAAACACCATATATTTT.

In this sample, this clone turned up a few times. The V call is TRBV6-8, the J call TRBJ1-1, with 9 bases identical to TRBD1. CDR1 is MNHGY, CDR2 SAAAGT, per germline. V dropped 6 bases and J dropped 13; count of bases not matched to a gene: 18. This CDR3 contains 15 residues. The CDR3 bases are TGTGCCAGCAGAAGGACACAGGGGGCGAAAGGAGGAAATTTCTTT. The encoded protein is CASRRTQGAKGGNFF.

This clone is judged large. The chain uses TRBV11-3 and TRBJ1-1, with TRBD1 identical over 7 bases. CDR3 length equals 14 residues. Germline assignment: CDR1 SGHNT and CDR2 YENEEA. V dropped 1 base and J dropped 8; count of bases not matched to a gene: 7. CDR3 sequence reads: CASSLVPDRAEAFF. The CDR3 DNA sequence: TGTGCCAGCAGCTTAGTCCCCGACAGGGCAGAAGCTTTCTTT. Combining the CDR3 with reference TRBV11-3 and TRBJ1-1 gives the whole variable domain EAGVVQSPRYKIIEKKQPVAFWCNPISGHNTLYWYLQNLGQGPELLIRYENEEAVDDSQLPKDRFSAERLKGVDSTLKIQPAELGDSAVYLCASSLVPDRAEAFFGQGTRLTVV.